This T cell receptor beta chain was sequenced for a study of T cell responses to AZD1222 COVID-19 vaccine. Profiled with immunoSEQ multiplex PCR; TCRdb holds only in-frame clones, not every one. This table has 130,000 or so clones, around nine tenths appearing once. This material consisted of peripheral blood, taken on day 0 of MenACWY control vaccination. This receptor was identified in an adult in good health.

The CDR3 nucleotides read TGTGCCAGCAGTGAGAGGGCGATTGGGACAGGGTTTGGCTACACCTTC. As protein: CASSERAIGTGFGYTF. The chain combines TRBV2 with TRBJ1-2, with 9 bases that match TRBD1. There are 16 residues in the CDR3. Germline values: CDR1 SNHLY, CDR2 FYNNEI. The V gene end was trimmed by 3 bases and the J gene end by 7 bases; junction bases not matched to a gene: 12. Looking up the rest from reference TRBV2 and TRBJ1-2 gives the full variable domain: EPEVTQTPSHQVTQMGQEVILRCVPISNHLYFYWYRQILGQKVEFLVSFYNNEISEKSEIFDDQFSVERPDGSNFTLKIRSTKLEDSAMYFCASSERAIGTGFGYTFGSGTRLTVV.